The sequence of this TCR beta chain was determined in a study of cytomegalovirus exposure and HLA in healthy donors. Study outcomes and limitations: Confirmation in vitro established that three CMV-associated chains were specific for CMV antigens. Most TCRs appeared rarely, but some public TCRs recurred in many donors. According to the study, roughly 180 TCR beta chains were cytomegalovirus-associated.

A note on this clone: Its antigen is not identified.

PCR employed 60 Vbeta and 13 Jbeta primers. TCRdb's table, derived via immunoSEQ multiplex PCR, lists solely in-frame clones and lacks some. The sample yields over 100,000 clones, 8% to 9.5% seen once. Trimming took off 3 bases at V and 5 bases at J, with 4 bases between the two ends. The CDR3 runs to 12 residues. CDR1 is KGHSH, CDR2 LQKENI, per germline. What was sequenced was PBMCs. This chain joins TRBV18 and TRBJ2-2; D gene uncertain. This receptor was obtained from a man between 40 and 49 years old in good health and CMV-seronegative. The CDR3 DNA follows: TGTGCCAGCTCACCCGGGACCGGGGAGCTGTTTTTT. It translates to CASSPGTGELFF.